Shown below are 10 T cell receptor beta chains from a single sample sequenced in a study of regulatory T cells in long-lasting Graves disease. The TCR beta library used iRepertoire HTBI primers with Arm-PCR amplification of CDR3. In TCRdb, the multiplex PCR reads were re-called with MiXCR into one record per CDR3 protein. The table shows roughly 500,000 distinct CDR3 sequences, with around 12% occurring only once. Time point defined: newly diagnosed GD, antithyroid drugs for less than 3 months. There was RNA extracted from PBMCs, and the TCR library was made from it. This same sample was also taken into another study, of T cells in Graves' hyperthyroidism and ophthalmopathy.

Sequenced material: peripheral blood mononuclear cells (PBMCs), taken at new diagnosis, from a patient treated with antithyroid drugs. The receptors here all came from a woman in her 30s with Graves disease.

This clonotype was detected ten times or more. J is TRBJ1-5 and V is TRBV19; weak D call: TRBD1 (5 bases). Trimming removed 4 bases at V and 4 bases at J, with 8 bases between. The germline gives CDR1 LNHDA, CDR2 SQIVND (reference sequence). The CDR3 length is 13 residues. As DNA, the CDR3 is TGTGCCAGTAGTAAAGACAGAAATCAGCCCCAGCATTTT. Translating it yields CASSKDRNQPQHF.

This clonotype was detected ten times or more. This chain connects TRBV5-6 to TRBJ1-1; D is possibly TRBD1 (5 bases). Trimming removed 2 bases at V and 0 bases at J, with 20 bases between. Germline V gene sequence: CDR1 SGHDT, CDR2 YYEEEE. The CDR3 is 18 amino acids. The CDR3 DNA follows: TGTGCCAGCAGCTTTAACAGGTTAAACTCCCGGATGAACACTGAAGCTTTCTTT. The encoded protein is CASSFNRLNSRMNTEAFF.

This clonotype turned up a few times. J is TRBJ2-7 and V is TRBV14; a possible D gene is TRBD2 (6 bases). Trimming removed 3 bases at V and 5 bases at J, with 20 bases between. The CDR3 is made up of 16 amino acids. Germline CDR1 SGHDN, CDR2 FVKESK. The CDR3 region is CASSHGTRSGIDEQYF. CDR3 nucleotides: TGTGCCAGCAGCCACGGGACTCGGAGTGGGATCGACGAGCAGTACTTC. The variable domain in full, with the rest retrieved from reference TRBV14 and TRBJ2-7, is EAGVTQFPSHSVIEKGQTVTLRCDPISGHDNLYWYRRVMGKEIKFLLHFVKESKQDESGMPNNRFLAERTGGTYSTLKVQPAELEDSGVYFCASSHGTRSGIDEQYFGPGTRLTVT.

This clonotype showed up many times. The rearrangement uses TRBV28 and TRBJ1-6; no clear D. The CDR3 covers 18 residues. Trimming took 4 bases from V and 4 from J, leaving 20 bases between them. Germline V CDR1 and CDR2: MDHEN, SYDVKM. The CDR3 is CASSSLRGLTIYNSPLHF. The DNA of the CDR3 is TGTGCCAGCAGTTCTCTTCGTGGGCTTACCATTTATAATTCACCCCTCCACTTT.

This clonotype was seen more than once but under ten times. This chain joins TRBV24-1 and TRBJ2-5, with 10 bases lining up with TRBD1. V lost 9 bases to trimming and J lost 5 bases; unmatched junction nucleotides: 5. Germline V CDR1 and CDR2: KGHDR, SFDVKD. The CDR3 totals 13 residues. The CDR3 DNA is TGTGCCACCGGAGGGACAGGGGTGGAGACCCAGTACTTC. Translation gives CATGGTGVETQYF.

In its sample, this clonotype was seen many times. This chain connects TRBV13 to TRBJ2-6; D is undetermined. In germline, CDR1 is PRHDT, CDR2 FYEKMQ (reference sequence). Trimming stripped 7 bases from V and 0 bases from J, with 10 bases between. The CDR3 runs 15 residues. The CDR3 region has the DNA TGTGCCAGCACCGTAGTGAGCTCTGGGGCCAACGTCCTGACTTTC. Its protein is CASTVVSSGANVLTF.

This chain links TRBV20-1 with TRBJ1-1; D uncertain. This CDR3 spans 13 amino acids. Between the trimmed V and J ends, which lost 4 bases and 0 bases, there was a span of 9 bases. Looked up from germline, CDR1 is DFQATT and CDR2 is SNEGSKA (reference sequence). The CDR3 sequence: CSATADMNTEAFF. CDR3 in DNA: TGCAGTGCTACCGCGGATATGAACACTGAAGCTTTCTTT.

This clonotype was counted at least ten times. This rearrangement joins TRBV6-5 to TRBJ1-6, with 7 bases matching TRBD1. Germline loops: CDR1 MNHEY, CDR2 SVGAGI. This CDR3 region has 16 residues. Trimming took 4 bases from V and 6 from J; bases not matched to a gene: 9. This chain's CDR3 is CASSLRGQPTNSPLHF. As DNA, the CDR3 is TGTGCCAGCAGTTTAAGGGGACAGCCAACTAATTCACCCCTCCACTTT.

V gene TRBV24-1 combines with J gene TRBJ2-1, with TRBD2 matching 10 bases. CDR1 and CDR2 from the germline V gene are KGHDR and SFDVKD. The CDR3 is 18 residues long. The trim removed 5 bases at V and 2 bases at J, leaving 11 bases unmatched. DNA of the CDR3: TGTGCCACCAGTGGACAGGGGCTAGCGGGAGCAACCTACAATGAGCAGTTCTTC. It codes for CATSGQGLAGATYNEQFF.

This clonotype was counted only a few times. The chain employs TRBV2 and TRBJ2-2; a weak D match, TRBD2 (5 bases). The germline V gene has CDR1 SNHLY and CDR2 FYNNEI. The length of the CDR3 is 14 residues. The V and J ends lost 4 bases and 4 bases respectively, with 10 bases between them. The chain's CDR3 is CASSVLGSTGELFF. The CDR3 DNA is TGTGCCAGCAGTGTATTGGGGAGCACCGGGGAGCTGTTTTTT.